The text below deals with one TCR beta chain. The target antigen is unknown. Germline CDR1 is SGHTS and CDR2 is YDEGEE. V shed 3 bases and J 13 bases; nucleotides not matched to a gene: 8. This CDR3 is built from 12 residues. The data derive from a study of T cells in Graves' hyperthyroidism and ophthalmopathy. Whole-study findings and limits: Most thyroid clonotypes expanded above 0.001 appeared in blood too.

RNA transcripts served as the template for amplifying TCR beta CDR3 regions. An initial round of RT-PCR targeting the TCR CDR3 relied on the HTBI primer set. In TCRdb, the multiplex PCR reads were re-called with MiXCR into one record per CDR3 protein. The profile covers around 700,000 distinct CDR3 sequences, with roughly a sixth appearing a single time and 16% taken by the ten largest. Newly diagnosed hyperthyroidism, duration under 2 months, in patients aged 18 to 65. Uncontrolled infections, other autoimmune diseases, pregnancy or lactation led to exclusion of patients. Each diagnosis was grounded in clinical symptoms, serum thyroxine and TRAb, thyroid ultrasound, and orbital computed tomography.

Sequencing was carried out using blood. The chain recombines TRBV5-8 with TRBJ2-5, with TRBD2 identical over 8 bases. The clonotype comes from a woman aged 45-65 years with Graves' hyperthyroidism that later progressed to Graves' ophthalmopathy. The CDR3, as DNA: TGTGCCAGCAGCTCCCGCGCGGGGGGTCTGTACTTC. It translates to CASSSRAGGLYF.